This T cell receptor beta chain stems from a study of metastatic and nonmetastatic thyroid tumors (dated by TCRdb to the early 2020s). Broadly, across the study: For patients with malignant and with benign thyroid disease, the researchers compared repertoires between peripheral blood samples and tumor or nodule tissue samples. What the research found in general, with its limitations: TCR beta diversity was reported as significantly higher in malignant tumors than in benign nodules, in both blood and tumor samples.

In its sample, this clone was seen many times. The antigen it binds to is not known. Base qualities are missing; no much larger clone stands one base away. No treatment had been received by any patient before thyroid surgery. Using T-cell receptor beta sequencing, the study looked back at clinical samples from patients collected from about 2011 to 2019. The library was prepared using PCR. These reads were obtained on an Illumina HiSeq 4000. High-throughput sequencing was used to profile the TCR beta-chain CDR3 region of every patient. In the paper's pipeline: CDR3 differences across clinicopathological groups were used to build a classifier for discriminating distant-metastatic papillary thyroid cancer patients. The Shannon index was used to assess repertoire diversity, and the Morisita-Horn index was used to assess tumor-blood repertoire similarity. TCRdb ran its own pipeline on the public reads, namely fastp trimming at Q25 and MiXCR clone calling, and kept in-frame beta chains. These V and J calls rely on TCRdb rather than the paper's analysis. The sample profile shows about 59,000 clones; about a sixth of them were found once. Of the sample, over 8.5% is held by the ten largest clones.

In the germline V gene (reference sequence), CDR1 corresponds to GTSNPN and CDR2 to SVGIG. There are 12 amino acids in the CDR3, from cysteine to phenylalanine inclusive. Kept here is only the CDR3 DNA, which spans 36 bases and is read in frame from base 1. Relative to germline, V is 2 bases shorter and J is 4 bases shorter, with 7 bases between their ends. The chain employs TRBV30 and TRBJ2-3; a tentative D match to TRBD1 spans 5 bases. What was sequenced was blood. This sequence was found in a male donor with papillary thyroid cancer or a benign thyroid nodule (not recorded which). Some clones in this sample may be carry-over from other donors' samples. Here the CDR3 is given as CAWSTGSDTQYF. The DNA sequence is given as TGTGCCTGGAGTACAGGTTCAGATACGCAGTATTTT.